The clone carrying this TCR beta chain was recorded only once. The data were taken from a study of shared clonotypes between healthy human individuals. Using immunoSEQ multiplex PCR, the repertoire was profiled, and TCRdb retains in-frame clones only, with some absent. The sample includes some 1,600,000 clones, 95% to 99% of them seen just once. The CDR3 loop spans 15 amino acids. Trimming stripped 3 bases from V and 7 bases from J, with 19 bases between. Germline loops: CDR1 SGHRS, CDR2 YFSETQ. Sequenced: naive CD4+ T cells sorted from blood. Subset described: CD45RA+ positively selected. The chain couples TRBV5-1 to TRBJ1-1; possible D gene TRBD1, 5 bases. This clonotype was sampled from a man aged 25 to 40 in good health. CDR3 DNA sequence: TGCGCCAGCAGCTCGGCGGGGCCCTCTAGTAGTGAAGCTTTCTTT. Its protein is CASSSAGPSSSEAFF.